Listed below are T cell receptor beta chains from one sample, sequenced in a study of blood T cell repertoires in COVID-19. TCRdb keeps only in-frame clones here, not all; method: immunoSEQ multiplex PCR. Among some 250,000 clones, 70% to 90% were seen once, and the ten largest hold 0.7%. What was sequenced was peripheral blood. The receptors here all came from a human donor in a cohort sampled during active COVID-19. CDR3s include the opening cysteine and the closing phenylalanine or tryptophan. D genes are given only for firm matches. The size of a clone is reported for some rows only, either as once, few or many, or as a class for expanded clones.

size	D	V	J	CDR3	DNA
.	TRBD1	TRBV6-5	TRBJ2-5	CASSYSIGTGQETQYF	TGTGCCAGCAGTTACTCGATCGGGACAGGCCAAGAGACCCAGTACTTC
.	TRBD2	TRBV7-9	TRBJ2-7	CASSLWGGSNPYEQYF	TGTGCCAGCAGCTTATGGGGGGGTTCCAATCCCTACGAGCAGTACTTC
.	.	TRBV7-7	TRBJ2-7	CASSLGLQPMNEQYF	TGTGCTAGCAGCTTAGGCCTCCAACCTATGAACGAGCAGTACTTC
.	.	TRBV3-1/TRBV3-2	TRBJ2-7	CASSQDPGDPYEQYF	TGTGCCAGCAGCCAAGACCCGGGGGATCCCTACGAGCAGTACTTC
.	TRBD1	TRBV7-2	TRBJ2-7	CASSLRGQLGFGYEQYF	TGTGCCAGCAGCTTAAGGGGGCAGCTAGGTTTTGGATACGAGCAGTACTTC
.	TRBD1	TRBV5-8	TRBJ2-5	CASSLGQGAIRETQYF	TGTGCCAGCAGCTTGGGACAGGGGGCGATTCGGGAGACCCAGTACTTC
.	.	TRBV6-2/TRBV6-3	TRBJ2-7	CASSYDLTAFSYEQYF	TGTGCCAGCAGTTATGACCTGACAGCCTTCTCCTACGAGCAGTACTTC
.	.	TRBV6-5	TRBJ1-1	CASSYTTGINTEAFF	TGTGCCAGCAGTTACACTACAGGGATCAACACTGAAGCTTTCTTT
once	.	TRBV7-8	TRBJ1-3	CASSFEKSSGNTIYF	TGTGCCAGCAGCTTCGAGAAGAGCTCTGGAAACACCATATATTTT
.	.	TRBV2	TRBJ2-4	CASKIQGNIQYF	TGTGCCAGCAAGATTCAGGGAAACATTCAGTACTTC
few	TRBD1	TRBV7-9	TRBJ1-1	CASSPDRAAAFF	TGTGCCAGCAGCCCTGACAGGGCGGCAGCTTTCTTT
.	TRBD1	TRBV27	TRBJ1-2	CASSLTTGGGGYTF	TGTGCCAGCAGTTTAACCACAGGGGGGGGCGGCTACACCTTC
few	TRBD2	TRBV11-1	TRBJ2-1	CASSLTSGRPYNEQFF	TGTGCCAGCAGCTTGACTAGCGGAAGACCTTACAATGAGCAGTTCTTC
once	TRBD1	TRBV27	TRBJ1-4	CASSLERQGNEKLFF	TGTGCCAGCAGTCTGGAGCGACAGGGGAATGAAAAACTGTTTTTT
once	TRBD1	TRBV7-9	TRBJ1-2	CASSLGTGEGYTF	TGTGCCAGCAGCTTAGGCACAGGGGAAGGCTACACCTTC
.	TRBD1	TRBV7-2	TRBJ1-6	CASSVGHRGMNNSPLHF	TGTGCCAGCAGCGTAGGCCACAGGGGAATGAATAATTCACCCCTCCACTTT
.	.	TRBV9	TRBJ1-2	CASSRGLGNYGYTF	TGTGCCAGCAGCAGGGGGTTAGGGAACTATGGCTACACCTTC
.	.	TRBV19	TRBJ1-5	CASSISPSERRQPQHF	TGTGCCAGTAGTATAAGTCCATCAGAAAGGAGGCAGCCCCAGCATTTT
.	.	TRBV4-3	TRBJ1-2	CASSPYSGNYGYTF	TGCGCCAGCAGCCCCTATAGCGGTAACTATGGCTACACCTTC
once	TRBD1	TRBV9	TRBJ1-2	CASSGRSTGHYGYTF	TGTGCCAGCAGCGGCCGATCGACAGGGCACTATGGCTACACCTTC
.	.	TRBV5-4	TRBJ2-5	CASSWYATQETQYF	TGTGCCAGCAGTTGGTACGCAACACAAGAGACCCAGTACTTC
.	TRBD1	TRBV5-1	TRBJ2-7	CASSMDRESYEQYF	TGCGCCAGCAGCATGGACAGGGAATCCTACGAGCAGTACTTC
.	.	TRBV30	TRBJ1-2	CAWRAASFYGYTF	TGTGCCTGGAGGGCGGCCAGCTTCTATGGCTACACCTTC
.	TRBD1	TRBV6-5	TRBJ1-6	CASSIKTGANSPLHF	TGTGCCAGCAGTATTAAGACAGGGGCAAATTCACCCCTCCACTTT
once	TRBD1	TRBV5-4	TRBJ2-2	CASSSDRFTGELFF	TGTGCCAGCAGCTCGGACAGGTTCACCGGGGAGCTGTTTTTT
few	TRBD2	TRBV19	TRBJ2-7	CASSSTPGLTTYEQYF	TGTGCCAGTAGTTCAACACCGGGACTAACTACCTACGAGCAGTACTTC
.	.	TRBV6-5	TRBJ2-5	CASRLLALETQYF	TGTGCCAGCAGGCTACTAGCTTTAGAGACCCAGTACTTC
.	TRBD1	TRBV30	TRBJ2-7	CAWRNRDRVSYEQYF	TGTGCCTGGAGGAACCGGGACAGGGTTTCCTACGAGCAGTACTTC
.	.	TRBV4-3	TRBJ1-6	CASTRSSAAGLSPLHF	TGCGCCAGCACCAGAAGTTCTGCCGCGGGACTATCACCCCTCCACTTT
.	.	TRBV6-2/TRBV6-3	TRBJ1-1	CASSYVGTHTEAFF	TGTGCCAGCAGTTACGTGGGGACACACACTGAAGCTTTCTTT
.	TRBD1	TRBV5-5	TRBJ2-7	CASSLHPGQGAAYEQYF	TGTGCCAGCAGCTTGCATCCGGGACAGGGGGCCGCCTACGAGCAGTACTTC
.	.	TRBV3-1/TRBV3-2	TRBJ1-3	CASSQERKTALYRNTIYF	TGTGCCAGCAGCCAAGAACGAAAGACAGCTCTTTACCGGAACACCATATATTTT
.	TRBD2	TRBV7-2	TRBJ2-7	CASSLVGLAADEQYF	TGTGCCAGCAGCTTAGTCGGCCTAGCGGCGGACGAGCAGTACTTC
once	TRBD2	TRBV7-2	TRBJ2-1	CASTHQGGGLNEQFF	TGTGCCAGCACCCATCAGGGCGGGGGGTTAAATGAGCAGTTCTTC